The rows below give T cell receptor beta chains drawn from one sample of a study of blood T cells in healthy people across ages. TCRdb processed the 5' RACE reads anew with MiXCR; each CDR3 protein has one entry. The sample holds approximately 760,000 distinct CDR3 sequences, around 25% seen once. These data were also reused for a study on T cells of mothers and their children.

Input material: blood. These TCRs come from a boy between 10 and 17 years old in good health. Both conserved end residues are part of each CDR3. Fields, in order: V gene, clone size, D gene, J gene, CDR3 protein, CDR3 DNA. D genes are given only for firm matches. The listing skips clone size in some rows; elsewhere it reads once, few, many or a size class.

>TRBV29-1|.|TRBD2|TRBJ2-7
CSVGTRLSNEQYF
TGCAGCGTTGGGACTAGGCTGAGTAACGAGCAGTACTTC
>TRBV29-1|few|.|TRBJ2-5
CSVMDRWGGAETQYF
TGCAGCGTCATGGACAGGTGGGGCGGGGCAGAGACCCAGTACTTC
>TRBV7-3|.|.|TRBJ2-5
CASSLTNQGTQYF
TGTGCCAGCAGCTTAACGAATCAAGGGACCCAGTACTTC
>TRBV7-2|.|TRBD1|TRBJ2-7
CASSWGTGREQYF
TGTGCCAGCAGCTGGGGGACAGGGAGGGAGCAGTACTTC
>TRBV20-1|.|.|TRBJ1-1
CSASPGTLNTEAFF
TGCAGTGCTAGCCCCGGGACACTGAACACTGAAGCTTTCTTT
>TRBV29-1|few|.|TRBJ2-1
CSVGVAFNEQFF
TGCAGCGTTGGGGTGGCGTTCAATGAGCAGTTCTTC
>TRBV13|few|.|TRBJ2-7
CTSSIGTPSSYEQYF
TGTACCAGCAGCATCGGGACCCCAAGCTCCTACGAGCAGTACTTC
>TRBV20-1|.|.|TRBJ2-5
CSASWGETQYF
TGCAGTGCTAGTTGGGGGGAGACCCAGTACTTC
>TRBV12-3/TRBV12-4|few|.|TRBJ2-5
CASSLSEGFETQYF
TGTGCCAGCAGTTTATCGGAGGGGTTCGAGACCCAGTACTTC
>TRBV20-1|few|TRBD1|TRBJ2-7
CSARDRTGGHYEQYF
TGCAGTGCTAGAGATCGGACAGGGGGTCACTACGAGCAGTACTTC